The present TCR beta chain was sequenced within a study of T cell responses to AZD1222 COVID-19 vaccine (dated by TCRdb to 2020 to 2022). Background on the whole study: AZD1222 recipients with second doses at about 4 weeks or about 12 weeks were pooled, because spike-specific TCR depth and breadth did not differ between schedules. Enrollment into the trials was organized by age into subgroups of 18-55, 56-69 and 70-plus years, and those subgroups contained roughly 150, 30 and 60 TCR-sequenced participants, respectively. A total of approximately 250 trial participants underwent TCR sequencing, of whom approximately 200 had received two doses of AZD1222 and 26 had received two doses of the MenACWY control vaccine.

This clone was recorded once. The antigen it recognizes is unknown. No per-base quality is available; no much larger clone lies one base away. Results and caveats for the whole study, not just this receptor: Participants were mostly white British and included more females than males, and it was suggested by the authors that clonal diversity may have been underestimated. Only a handful of AZD1222 recipients were SARS-CoV-2 seropositive at baseline, limiting conclusions about previously exposed vaccinees. After two AZD1222 doses, spike-specific TCR breadth and depth were significantly higher than at day 0 and than in MenACWY recipients. The whole spike protein was spanned by vaccine-associated CD4 TCRs, and dominant responses were seen in regions 160-218 and 743-854. Because no samples from the day 14 peak response were available, repertoires could be characterized only after the peak T cell response. Reportedly, close to half of the unique spike-specific TCRs recognized epitopes lying outside the regions that are mutated in the B.1.351 and B.1.1.7 variants. In the small 56-69-year group, the increase in depth fell short of significance, most likely because of low power.

Deletion took 4 bases off V and 0 bases off J, with a span of 13 bases between the germline ends. The CDR3 starts with the cysteine, ends with the phenylalanine, and has 16 residues. The entry retains the CDR3 DNA only, 48 bases that are in frame from base 1. Based on the germline V gene, the CDR1 and CDR2 sequences are MDHEN and SYDVKM. The intended sense of this specimen's time point label: baseline before first vaccination. Vaccinee samples came from UK trials COV001 and COV002, including a single-blind randomized controlled phase 2/3 trial of AZD1222 (ChAdOx1 nCoV-19) in healthy adults. Trial participant PBMC samples were collected at day 0 and day 28 after the second dose for TCRbeta chain sequencing. The CDR3 regions of human TCRbeta chains were subjected to immunosequencing. The published analysis was carried out like this. TCRs in the repertoires were compared against a reference library of SARS-CoV-2-specific TCRs that had been generated with the MIRA antigen-specificity platform. Breadth meant the fraction of unique TCRs that were SARS-CoV-2-associated, whereas depth meant the fraction of total T cells that were SARS-CoV-2-associated. Using the MIRA data, every spike-specific TCR was mapped to the spike region that the TCR reacted to and assigned to either a CD4 or a CD8 class. Log10-transformed breadth and depth values were compared by one-way ANOVA with Sidak's multiple comparisons tests. TCRdb retrieved this table from immuneACCESS and kept in-frame rearrangements only. Not all clones are present; in checked studies, unresolved V genes account for under half, and no reason is known for the remainder. V, J and clone size are taken as reported in that table, and D and trimming were inferred from the DNA itself. Counted in this sample were 150,000 to 200,000 clones; about nine tenths of them appeared once. About 3% of the sample comes from the top ten.

Sequencing was performed on peripheral blood, taken on day 0 of AZD1222 vaccination. This sequence was found in an adult in good health. The chain uses TRBV28 and TRBJ1-5; a tentative D match to TRBD1 spans 6 bases. The CDR3 region has the sequence CASSSTGPYSNQPQHF. Read as DNA, the sequence is TGTGCCAGCAGTTCTACAGGGCCTTATAGCAATCAGCCCCAGCATTTT.